This TCR beta chain came from a study of shared clonotypes between healthy human individuals. Germline CDR1 MNHEY, CDR2 SVGAGI. The CDR3 spans 13 residues. V lost 5 bases to trimming and J lost 2 bases, with 10 bases between them. The data were produced by immunoSEQ multiplex PCR, yet TCRdb's version contains in-frame clones alone and is incomplete. The repertoire holds millions of clones, approximately 90% seen once, with 0.13% to 0.15% in the top ten. In its sample, this clone was seen once. Recent vaccinations or acute infections were absent in the healthy HIV-negative adult donors. The specimen was naive CD4+ T cells sorted from blood. Subset: CD45RA+ positively selected. The sequence was obtained from a young man in good health. The chain recombines TRBV6-5 with TRBJ2-7, with D hard to call. The DNA for the CDR3 is TGTGCCAGCAGTCCCAGCCTCCCCTACGAGCAGTACTTC. It codes for CASSPSLPYEQYF.